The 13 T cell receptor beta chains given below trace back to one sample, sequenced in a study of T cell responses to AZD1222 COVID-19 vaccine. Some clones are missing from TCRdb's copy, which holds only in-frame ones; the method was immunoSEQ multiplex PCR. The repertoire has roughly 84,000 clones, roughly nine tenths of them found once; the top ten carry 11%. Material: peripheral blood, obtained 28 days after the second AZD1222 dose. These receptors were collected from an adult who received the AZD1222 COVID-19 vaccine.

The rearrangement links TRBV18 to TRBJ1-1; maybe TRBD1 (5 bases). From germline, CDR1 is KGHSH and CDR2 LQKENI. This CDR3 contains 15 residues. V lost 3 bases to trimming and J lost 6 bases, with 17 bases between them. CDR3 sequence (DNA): TGTGCCAGCTCACCCGCAGCTAACTTAGGGGCTGAAGCTTTCTTT. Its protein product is CASSPAANLGAEAFF. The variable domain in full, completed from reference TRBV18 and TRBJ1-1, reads NAGVMQNPRHLVRRRGQEARLRCSPMKGHSHVYWYRQLPEEGLKFMVYLQKENIIDESGMPKERFSAEFPKEGPSILRIQQVVRGDSAAYFCASSPAANLGAEAFFGQGTRLTVV.

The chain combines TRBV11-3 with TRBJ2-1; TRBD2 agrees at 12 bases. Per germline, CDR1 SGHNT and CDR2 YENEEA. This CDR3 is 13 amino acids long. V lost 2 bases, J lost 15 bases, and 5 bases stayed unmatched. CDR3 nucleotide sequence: TGTGCCAGCAGCTTACTAGCGGGGGGGTTGCTGTTCTTC. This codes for CASSLLAGGLLFF.

This chain's CDR3 is CASSTGGSYQPQHF. In DNA form, the CDR3 reads TGTGCCAGCAGTACGGGGGGCTCCTATCAGCCCCAGCATTTT. V usage is TRBV7-2 and J usage is TRBJ1-5; tentatively, D is TRBD1 (6 bases). The CDR3 has 14 residues. Deletions cut 6 bases from V and 5 bases from J, with 14 bases between. In germline, CDR1 is SGHTA, CDR2 FQGNSA. The full variable domain, its missing parts supplied by reference TRBV7-2 and TRBJ1-5, is GAGVSQSPSNKVTEKGKDVELRCDPISGHTALYWYRQSLGQGLEFLIYFQGNSAPDKSGLPSDRFSAERTGGSVSTLTIQRTQQEDSAVYLCASSTGGSYQPQHFGDGTRLSIL.

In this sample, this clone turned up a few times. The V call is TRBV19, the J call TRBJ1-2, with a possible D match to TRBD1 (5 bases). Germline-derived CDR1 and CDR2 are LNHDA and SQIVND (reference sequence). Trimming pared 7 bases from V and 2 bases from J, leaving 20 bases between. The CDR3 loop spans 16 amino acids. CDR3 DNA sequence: TGTGCCAGTATCAACCTCTGGGACCGGGAGAACTATGGCTACACCTTC. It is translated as CASINLWDRENYGYTF.

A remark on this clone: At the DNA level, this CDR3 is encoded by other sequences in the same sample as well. This chain's CDR3 is CASSLLALNTEAFF. Written as DNA, the CDR3 is TGTGCCAGCAGCTTATTGGCGCTGAACACTGAAGCTTTCTTT. V and J are TRBV7-2 and TRBJ1-1; D ambiguous. This CDR3 contains 14 residues. Germline CDR1 is SGHTA and CDR2 is FQGNSA. Deletions cut 2 bases from V and 0 bases from J, with 7 bases between.

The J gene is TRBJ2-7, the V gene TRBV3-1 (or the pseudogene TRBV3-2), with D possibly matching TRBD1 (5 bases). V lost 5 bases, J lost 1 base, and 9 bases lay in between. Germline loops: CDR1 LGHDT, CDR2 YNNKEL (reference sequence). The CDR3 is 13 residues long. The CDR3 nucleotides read TGTGCCAGCAGCACCCGACAGTCCTACGAGCAGTACTTC. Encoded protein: CASSTRQSYEQYF.

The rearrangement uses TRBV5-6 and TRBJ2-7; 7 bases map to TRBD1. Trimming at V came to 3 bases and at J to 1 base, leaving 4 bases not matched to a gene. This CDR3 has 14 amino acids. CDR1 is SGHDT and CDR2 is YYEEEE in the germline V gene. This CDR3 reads CASSYQGDSYEQYF. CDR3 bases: TGTGCCAGCAGCTACCAGGGGGATTCCTACGAGCAGTACTTC.

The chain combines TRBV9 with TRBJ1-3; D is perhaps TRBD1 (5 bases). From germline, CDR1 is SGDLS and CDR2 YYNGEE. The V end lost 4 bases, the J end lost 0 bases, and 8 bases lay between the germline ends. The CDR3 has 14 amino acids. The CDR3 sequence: CASSSGASGNTIYF. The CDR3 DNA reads TGTGCCAGCAGCTCCGGGGCCTCTGGAAACACCATATATTTT.

CDR3 protein: CASSYLSGGEAKNIQYF. DNA of the CDR3: TGTGCCAGCAGCTACCTCAGCGGGGGGGAGGCCAAAAACATTCAGTACTTC. V is TRBV4-2 and J is TRBJ2-4; 10 nucleotides agree with TRBD2. This CDR3 region has 17 residues. V lost 5 bases and J lost 1; bases outside the gene matches: 8. From germline, CDR1 is LGHNA and CDR2 YNFKEQ.

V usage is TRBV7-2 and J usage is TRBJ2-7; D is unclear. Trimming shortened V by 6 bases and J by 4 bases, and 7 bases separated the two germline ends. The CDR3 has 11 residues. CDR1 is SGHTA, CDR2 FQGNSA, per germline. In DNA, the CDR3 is TGTGCCAGCAGTCTCGATTACGAGCAGTACTTC. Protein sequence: CASSLDYEQYF.

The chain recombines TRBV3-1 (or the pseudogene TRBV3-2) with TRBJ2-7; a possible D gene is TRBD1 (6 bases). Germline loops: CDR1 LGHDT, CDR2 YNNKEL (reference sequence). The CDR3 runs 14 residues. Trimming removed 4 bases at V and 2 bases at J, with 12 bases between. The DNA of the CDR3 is TGTGCCAGCAGCCGCGCAGGGGATGCCTACGAGCAGTACTTC. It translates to CASSRAGDAYEQYF.

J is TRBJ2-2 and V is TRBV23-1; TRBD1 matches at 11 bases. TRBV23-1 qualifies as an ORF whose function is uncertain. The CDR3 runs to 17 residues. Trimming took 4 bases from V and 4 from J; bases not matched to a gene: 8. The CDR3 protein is CASSPLGTGGATGELFF. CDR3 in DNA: TGCGCCAGCAGTCCTCTGGGGACAGGGGGGGCCACCGGGGAGCTGTTTTTT.

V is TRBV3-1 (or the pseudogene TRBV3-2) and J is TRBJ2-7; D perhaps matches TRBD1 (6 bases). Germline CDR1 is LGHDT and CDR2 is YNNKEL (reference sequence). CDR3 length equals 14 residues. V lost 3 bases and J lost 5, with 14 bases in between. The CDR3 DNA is TGTGCCAGCAGCCAGGTACAGGGAGCGGACGAGCAGTACTTC. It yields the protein CASSQVQGADEQYF.